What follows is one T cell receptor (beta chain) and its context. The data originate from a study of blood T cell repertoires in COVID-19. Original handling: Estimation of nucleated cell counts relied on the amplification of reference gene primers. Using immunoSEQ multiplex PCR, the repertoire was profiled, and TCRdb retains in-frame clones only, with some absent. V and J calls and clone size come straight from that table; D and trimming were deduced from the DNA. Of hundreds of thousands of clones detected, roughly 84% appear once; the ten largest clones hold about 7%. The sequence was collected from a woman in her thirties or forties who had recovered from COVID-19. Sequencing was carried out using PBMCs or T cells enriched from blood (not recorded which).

CDR3 in DNA: TGCAGTGGTGGTATAGAAGATACGCAGTATTTT. It yields the protein CSGGIEDTQYF. The chain links TRBV20-1 to TRBJ2-3; D is ambiguous. CDR1 DFQATT and CDR2 SNEGSKA come from the germline V gene (reference sequence). This CDR3 has 11 residues. Trimming shortened V by 7 bases and J by 5 bases, and 10 bases separated the two germline ends.